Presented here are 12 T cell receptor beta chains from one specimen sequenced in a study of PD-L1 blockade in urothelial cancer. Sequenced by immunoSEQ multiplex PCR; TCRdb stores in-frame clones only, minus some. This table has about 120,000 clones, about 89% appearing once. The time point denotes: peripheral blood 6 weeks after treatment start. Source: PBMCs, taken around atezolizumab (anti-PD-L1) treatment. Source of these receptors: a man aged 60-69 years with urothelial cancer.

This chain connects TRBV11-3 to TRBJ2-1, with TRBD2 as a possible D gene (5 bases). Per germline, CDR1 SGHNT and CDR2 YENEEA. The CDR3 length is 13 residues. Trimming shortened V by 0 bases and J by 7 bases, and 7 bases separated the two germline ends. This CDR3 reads CASSLERGNEQFF. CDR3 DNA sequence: TGTGCCAGCAGCTTAGAGAGAGGGAATGAGCAGTTCTTC.

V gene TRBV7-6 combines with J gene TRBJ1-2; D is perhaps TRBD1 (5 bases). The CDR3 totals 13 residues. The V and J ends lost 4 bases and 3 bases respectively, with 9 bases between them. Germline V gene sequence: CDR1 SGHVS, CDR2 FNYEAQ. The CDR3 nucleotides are TGTGCCAGCAGCTGGACAAAGGACTATGGCTACACCTTC. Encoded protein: CASSWTKDYGYTF.

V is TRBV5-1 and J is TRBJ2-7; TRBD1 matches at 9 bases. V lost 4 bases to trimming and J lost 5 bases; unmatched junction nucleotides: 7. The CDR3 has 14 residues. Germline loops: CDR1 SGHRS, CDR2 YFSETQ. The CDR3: CASSTGQGQDEQYF. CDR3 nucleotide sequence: TGCGCCAGCAGCACAGGACAGGGGCAAGACGAGCAGTACTTC.

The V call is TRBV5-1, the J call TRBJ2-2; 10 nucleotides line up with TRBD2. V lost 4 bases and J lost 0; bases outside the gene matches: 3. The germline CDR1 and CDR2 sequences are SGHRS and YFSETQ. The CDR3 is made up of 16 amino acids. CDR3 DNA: TGCGCCAGCAGCGCCGGGACTAGCGCGAACACCGGGGAGCTGTTTTTT. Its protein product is CASSAGTSANTGELFF. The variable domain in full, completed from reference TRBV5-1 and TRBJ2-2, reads KAGVTQTPRYLIKTRGQQVTLSCSPISGHRSVSWYQQTPGQGLQFLFEYFSETQRNKGNFPGRFSGRQFSNSRSEMNVSTLELGDSALYLCASSAGTSANTGELFFGEGSRLTVL.

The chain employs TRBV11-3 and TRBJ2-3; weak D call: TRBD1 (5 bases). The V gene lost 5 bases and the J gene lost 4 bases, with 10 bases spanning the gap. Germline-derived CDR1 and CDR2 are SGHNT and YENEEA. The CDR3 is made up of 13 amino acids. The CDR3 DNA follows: TGTGCCAGCAGCCCGCAGGGCCCAGATACGCAGTATTTT. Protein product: CASSPQGPDTQYF. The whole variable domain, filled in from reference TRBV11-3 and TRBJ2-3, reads EAGVVQSPRYKIIEKKQPVAFWCNPISGHNTLYWYLQNLGQGPELLIRYENEEAVDDSQLPKDRFSAERLKGVDSTLKIQPAELGDSAVYLCASSPQGPDTQYFGPGTRLTVL.

The CDR3 loop reads CASSVVGYNQPQHF. The CDR3 DNA is TGTGCCAGCAGCGTCGTCGGGTACAATCAGCCCCAGCATTTT. The chain joins TRBV5-6 to TRBJ1-5; no reliable D call. The CDR3 consists of 14 residues. Trimming removed 4 bases from V and 3 bases from J, with 11 bases in between. CDR1 is SGHDT and CDR2 is YYEEEE in the germline V gene.

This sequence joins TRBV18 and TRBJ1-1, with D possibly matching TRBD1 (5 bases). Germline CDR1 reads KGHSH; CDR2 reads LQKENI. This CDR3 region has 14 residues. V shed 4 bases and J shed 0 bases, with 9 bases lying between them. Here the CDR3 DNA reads TGTGCCAGCTCACTACAGGAGTTGAACACTGAAGCTTTCTTT. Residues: CASSLQELNTEAFF.

DNA of the CDR3: TGTGCCAGCAGTTTGAGGCGGGAGCTCGACGAGCAGTACTTC. Residues: CASSLRRELDEQYF. This rearrangement joins TRBV28 to TRBJ2-7; 7 bases are a match to TRBD2. V lost 3 bases, J lost 5 bases, and 7 bases stayed unmatched. Germline lookup yields CDR1 MDHEN and CDR2 SYDVKM. CDR3 length: 14 residues. The full variable domain, its missing parts supplied by reference TRBV28 and TRBJ2-7, is DVKVTQSSRYLVKRTGEKVFLECVQDMDHENMFWYRQDPGLGLRLIYFSYDVKMKEKGDIPEGYSVSREKKERFSLILESASTNQTSMYLCASSLRRELDEQYFGPGTRLTVT.

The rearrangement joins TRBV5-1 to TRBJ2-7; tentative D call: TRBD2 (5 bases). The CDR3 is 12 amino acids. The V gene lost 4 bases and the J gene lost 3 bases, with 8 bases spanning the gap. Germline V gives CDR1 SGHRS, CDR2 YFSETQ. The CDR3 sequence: CASSGRDYEQYF. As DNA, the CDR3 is TGCGCCAGCAGCGGACGGGACTACGAGCAGTACTTC.

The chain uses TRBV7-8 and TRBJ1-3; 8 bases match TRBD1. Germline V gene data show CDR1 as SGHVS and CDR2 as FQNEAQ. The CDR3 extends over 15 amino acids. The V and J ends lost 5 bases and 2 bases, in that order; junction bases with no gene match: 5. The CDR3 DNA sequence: TGTGCCAGCAGCCCTGGGACAGGCGCTGGAAACACCATATATTTT. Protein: CASSPGTGAGNTIYF.

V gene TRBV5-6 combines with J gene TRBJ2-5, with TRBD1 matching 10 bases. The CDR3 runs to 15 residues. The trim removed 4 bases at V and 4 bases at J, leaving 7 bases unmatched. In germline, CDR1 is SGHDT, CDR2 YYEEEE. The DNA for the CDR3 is TGTGCCAGCAGCAGGGGGGGACAGGGGAGAGAGACCCAGTACTTC. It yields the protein CASSRGGQGRETQYF.

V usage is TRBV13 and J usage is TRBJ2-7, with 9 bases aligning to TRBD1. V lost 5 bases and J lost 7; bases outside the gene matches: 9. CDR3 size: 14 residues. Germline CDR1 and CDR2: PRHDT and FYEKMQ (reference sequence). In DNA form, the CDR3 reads TGTGCCAGCAGCCCCGACAGGGGGTGGAGGGAGCAGTACTTC. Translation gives CASSPDRGWREQYF.